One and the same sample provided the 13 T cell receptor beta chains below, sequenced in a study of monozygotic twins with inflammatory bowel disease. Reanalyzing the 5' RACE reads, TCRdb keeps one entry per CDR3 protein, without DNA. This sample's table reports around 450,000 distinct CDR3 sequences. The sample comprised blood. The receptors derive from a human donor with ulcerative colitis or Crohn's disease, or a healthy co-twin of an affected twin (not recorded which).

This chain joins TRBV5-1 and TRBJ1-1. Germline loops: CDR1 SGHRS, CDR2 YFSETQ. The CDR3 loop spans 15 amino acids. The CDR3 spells CASSLGAAGGTEAFF. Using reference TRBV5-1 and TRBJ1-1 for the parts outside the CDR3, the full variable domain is KAGVTQTPRYLIKTRGQQVTLSCSPISGHRSVSWYQQTPGQGLQFLFEYFSETQRNKGNFPGRFSGRQFSNSRSEMNVSTLELGDSALYLCASSLGAAGGTEAFFGQGTRLTVV.

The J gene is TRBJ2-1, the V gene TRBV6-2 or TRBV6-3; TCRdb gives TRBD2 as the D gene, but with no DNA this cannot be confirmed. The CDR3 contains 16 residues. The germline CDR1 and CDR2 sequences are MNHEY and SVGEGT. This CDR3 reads CASSTEREASYNEQFF.

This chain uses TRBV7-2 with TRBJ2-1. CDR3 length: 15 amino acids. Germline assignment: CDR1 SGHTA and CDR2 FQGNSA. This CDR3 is CASSLGRILDNEQFF.

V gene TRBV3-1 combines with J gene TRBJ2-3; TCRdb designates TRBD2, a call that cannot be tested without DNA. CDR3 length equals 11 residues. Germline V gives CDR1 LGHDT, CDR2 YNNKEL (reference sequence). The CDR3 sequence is CASSQGSTQYF.

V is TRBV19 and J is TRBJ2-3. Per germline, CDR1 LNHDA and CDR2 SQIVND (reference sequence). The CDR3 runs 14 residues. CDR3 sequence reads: CASSIASGTDTRYF.

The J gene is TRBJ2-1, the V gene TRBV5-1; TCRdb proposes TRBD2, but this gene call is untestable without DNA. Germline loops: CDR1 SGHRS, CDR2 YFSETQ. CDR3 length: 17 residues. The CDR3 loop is CASTGLAGGLSYNEQFF.

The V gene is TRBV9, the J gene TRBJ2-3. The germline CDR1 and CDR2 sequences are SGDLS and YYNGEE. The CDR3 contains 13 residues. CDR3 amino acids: CASSFRSTDTQYF.

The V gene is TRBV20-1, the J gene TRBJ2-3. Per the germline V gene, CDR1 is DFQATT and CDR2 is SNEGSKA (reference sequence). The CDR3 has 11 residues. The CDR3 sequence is CSADRADTQYF.

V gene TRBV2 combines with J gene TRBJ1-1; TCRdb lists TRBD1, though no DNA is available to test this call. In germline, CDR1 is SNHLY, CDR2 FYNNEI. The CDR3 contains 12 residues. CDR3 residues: CASSRTRAEAFF.

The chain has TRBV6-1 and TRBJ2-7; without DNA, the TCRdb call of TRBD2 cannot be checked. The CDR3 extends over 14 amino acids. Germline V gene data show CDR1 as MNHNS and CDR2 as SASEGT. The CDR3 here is CASLAGLQNYEQYF.

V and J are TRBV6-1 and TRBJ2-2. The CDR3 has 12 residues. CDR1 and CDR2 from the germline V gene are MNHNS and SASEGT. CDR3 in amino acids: CASVVAPGELFF.

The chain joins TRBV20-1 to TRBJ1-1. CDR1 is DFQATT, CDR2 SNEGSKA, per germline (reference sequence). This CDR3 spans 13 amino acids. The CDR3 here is CSARTDPLLQPQF.

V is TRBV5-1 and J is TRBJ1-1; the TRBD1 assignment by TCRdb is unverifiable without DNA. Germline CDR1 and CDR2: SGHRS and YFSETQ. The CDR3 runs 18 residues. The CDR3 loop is CASSSSTTGVSTNTEAFF.